This is a list of T cell receptor beta chains from one sample in a study of CD4 T cells in relation to SARS-CoV-2 and coronaviruses. These receptors' antigens are unknown. Profiling relied on immunoSEQ multiplex PCR, and the TCRdb table lists in-frame clones only, not all of them. The repertoire holds around 15,000 clones, with about 77% as singletons. Material: CD4+ T cells from PBMCs, cultured in vitro. The source of these receptors is a human donor in good health. The CDR3 runs from the conserved cysteine through the conserved F or W. D genes are given only for firm matches. For some rows the clone size is stated as once, few or many, or as a class when expanded; others skip it.

j_call	v_call	clone_size	d_call	cdr3_aa	cdr3_nt
TRBJ2-6	TRBV5-1	few	NA	CASNQAGANVLTF	TGCGCCAGCAACCAGGCTGGGGCCAACGTCCTGACTTTC
TRBJ2-3	TRBV19	NA	NA	CAIAEQGSDTQYF	TGTGCCATCGCCGAACAGGGATCAGATACGCAGTATTTT
TRBJ1-2	TRBV3-1/TRBV3-2	NA	NA	CASSQESNGYTF	TGTGCCAGCAGCCAAGAAAGTAATGGCTACACCTTC
TRBJ1-1	TRBV2	NA	NA	CASSEALRGRGRGRTFF	TGTGCCAGCAGTGAAGCGCTTCGAGGTCGAGGAAGGGGTAGGACTTTCTTT
TRBJ1-5	TRBV18	medium-sized	NA	CASSLKTGGNQPQHF	TGTGCCAGCTCACTGAAGACAGGAGGGAATCAGCCCCAGCATTTT
TRBJ1-4	TRBV6-1	NA	TRBD1	CASSKDRGNEKLFF	TGTGCCAGCAGTAAGGACAGGGGTAATGAAAAACTGTTTTTT
TRBJ1-1	TRBV11-2	NA	TRBD1	CASSLQGAGNTEAFF	TGTGCCAGCAGCTTGCAGGGGGCAGGGAACACTGAAGCTTTCTTT
TRBJ2-1	TRBV6-4	NA	NA	CASSDSTDGNEQFF	TGTGCCAGCAGTGACTCGACCGACGGTAATGAGCAGTTCTTC
TRBJ1-2	TRBV12-3/TRBV12-4	NA	NA	CASSFTVPGGYTF	TGTGCCAGCAGTTTTACGGTGCCTGGGGGCTACACCTTC
TRBJ1-5	TRBV4-2	few	NA	CASSQGPTESNQPQHF	TGTGCCAGCAGCCAGGGACCTACAGAAAGCAATCAGCCCCAGCATTTT
TRBJ2-7	TRBV5-4	NA	NA	CASSLREAYEQYF	TGTGCCAGCAGCTTGCGTGAGGCCTACGAGCAGTACTTC
TRBJ2-7	TRBV11-2	medium-sized	NA	CASSLQGGSSYEQYF	TGTGCCAGCAGCTTACAGGGCGGAAGCTCCTACGAGCAGTACTTC